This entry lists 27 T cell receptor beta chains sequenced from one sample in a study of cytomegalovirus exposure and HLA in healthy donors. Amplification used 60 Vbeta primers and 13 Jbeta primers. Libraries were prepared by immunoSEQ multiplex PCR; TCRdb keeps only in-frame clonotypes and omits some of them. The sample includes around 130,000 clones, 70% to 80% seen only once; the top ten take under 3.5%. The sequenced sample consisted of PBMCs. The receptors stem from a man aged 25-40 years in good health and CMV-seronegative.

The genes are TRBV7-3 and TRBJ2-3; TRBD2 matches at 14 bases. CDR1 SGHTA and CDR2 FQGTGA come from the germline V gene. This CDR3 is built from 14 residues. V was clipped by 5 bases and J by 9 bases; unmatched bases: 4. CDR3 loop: CASSPGTSGSTQYF. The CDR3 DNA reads TGTGCCAGCAGCCCCGGGACTAGCGGGAGCACGCAGTATTTT. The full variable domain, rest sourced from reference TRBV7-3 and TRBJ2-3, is GAGVSQTPSNKVTEKGKYVELRCDPISGHTALYWYRQSLGQGPEFLIYFQGTGAADDSGLPNDRFFAVRPEGSVSTLKIQRTERGDSAVYLCASSPGTSGSTQYFGPGTRLTVL.

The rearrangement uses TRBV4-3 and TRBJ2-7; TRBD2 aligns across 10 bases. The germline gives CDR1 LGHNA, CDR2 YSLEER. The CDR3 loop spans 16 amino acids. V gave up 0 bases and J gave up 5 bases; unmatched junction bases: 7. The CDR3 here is CASSQEFLAGVDEQYF. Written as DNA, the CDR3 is TGCGCCAGCAGCCAAGAGTTTCTAGCGGGAGTGGACGAGCAGTACTTC.

The CDR3: CASSSWGGNTGELFF. CDR3 in DNA: TGTGCCAGCAGCTCCTGGGGGGGGAACACCGGGGAGCTGTTTTTT. The J gene is TRBJ2-2, the V gene TRBV7-2, with 7 bases lining up with TRBD2. Germline CDR1 SGHTA, CDR2 FQGNSA. V gave up 4 bases and J gave up 1 base; unmatched junction bases: 3. This CDR3 comprises 15 residues.

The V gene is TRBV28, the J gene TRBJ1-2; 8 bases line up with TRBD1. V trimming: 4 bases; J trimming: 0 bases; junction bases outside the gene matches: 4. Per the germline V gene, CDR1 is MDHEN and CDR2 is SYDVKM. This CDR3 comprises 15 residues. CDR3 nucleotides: TGTGCCAGCAGTTCGACAGGGGAAGCTAACTATGGCTACACCTTC. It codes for CASSSTGEANYGYTF.

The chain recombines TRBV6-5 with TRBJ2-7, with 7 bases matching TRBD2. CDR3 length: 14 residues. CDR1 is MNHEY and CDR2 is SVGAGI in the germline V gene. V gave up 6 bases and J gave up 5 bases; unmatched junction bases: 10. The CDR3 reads CASRPYAGVNEQYF. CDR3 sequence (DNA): TGTGCCAGCAGACCCTATGCGGGAGTCAACGAGCAGTACTTC.

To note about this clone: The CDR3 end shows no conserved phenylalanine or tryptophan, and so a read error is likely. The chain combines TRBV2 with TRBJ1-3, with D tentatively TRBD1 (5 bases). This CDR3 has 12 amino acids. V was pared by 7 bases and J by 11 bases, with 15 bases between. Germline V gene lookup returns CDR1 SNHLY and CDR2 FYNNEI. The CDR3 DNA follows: TGTGCCAGCAATTTGGGGCCATTCTCCATATATGTT. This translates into CASNLGPFSIYV.

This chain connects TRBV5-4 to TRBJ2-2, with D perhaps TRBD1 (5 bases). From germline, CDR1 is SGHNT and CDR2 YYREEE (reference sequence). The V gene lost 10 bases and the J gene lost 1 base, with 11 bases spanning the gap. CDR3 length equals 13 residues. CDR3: CAWTRLNTGELFF. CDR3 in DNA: TGTGCCTGGACACGGCTGAACACCGGGGAGCTGTTTTTT.

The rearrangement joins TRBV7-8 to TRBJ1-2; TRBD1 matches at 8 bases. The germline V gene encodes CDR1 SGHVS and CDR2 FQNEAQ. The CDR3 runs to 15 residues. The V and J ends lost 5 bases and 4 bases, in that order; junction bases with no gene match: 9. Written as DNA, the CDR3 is TGTGCCAGCAGCCCCGGACAGGGCGGGGGCTATGGCTACACCTTC. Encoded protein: CASSPGQGGGYGYTF. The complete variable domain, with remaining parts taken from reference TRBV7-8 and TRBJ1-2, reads GAGVSQSPRYKVAKRGQDVALRCDPISGHVSLFWYQQALGQGPEFLTYFQNEAQLDKSGLPSDRFFAERPEGSVSTLKIQRTQQEDSAVYLCASSPGQGGGYGYTFGSGTRLTVV.

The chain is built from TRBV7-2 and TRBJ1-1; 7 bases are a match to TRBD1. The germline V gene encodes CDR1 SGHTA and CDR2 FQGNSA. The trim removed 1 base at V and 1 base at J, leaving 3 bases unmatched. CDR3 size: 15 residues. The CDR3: CASSLGRTGNTEAFF. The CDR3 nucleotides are TGTGCCAGCAGCTTAGGGCGGACAGGGAACACTGAAGCTTTCTTT.

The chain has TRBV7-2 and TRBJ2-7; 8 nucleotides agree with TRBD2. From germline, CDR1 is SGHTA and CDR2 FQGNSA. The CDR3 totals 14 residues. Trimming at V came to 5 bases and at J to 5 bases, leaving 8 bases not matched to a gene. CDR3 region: CASSVGLASDEQYF. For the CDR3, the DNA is TGTGCCAGCAGCGTAGGACTAGCTAGCGACGAGCAGTACTTC.

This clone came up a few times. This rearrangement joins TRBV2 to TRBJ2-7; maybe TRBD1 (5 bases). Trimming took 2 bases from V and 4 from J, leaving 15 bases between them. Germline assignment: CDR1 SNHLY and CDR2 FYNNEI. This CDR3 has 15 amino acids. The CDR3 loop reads CASSERQINGYEQYF. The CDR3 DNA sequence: TGTGCCAGCAGTGAACGACAGATAAATGGGTACGAGCAGTACTTC.

For the CDR3, the DNA is TGTGCCAGCAGCTTAGTGGCCGGGGCCAACGTCCTGACTTTC. It translates to CASSLVAGANVLTF. This chain uses TRBV7-9 with TRBJ2-6; D uncertain. Germline V lookup: CDR1 SEHNR, CDR2 FQNEAQ (reference sequence). Trimming cost V 1 base and J 4 bases, with 5 bases left between them. The CDR3 runs to 14 residues. Complete variable domain (other parts from reference TRBV7-9 and TRBJ2-6): DTGVSQNPRHKITKRGQNVTFRCDPISEHNRLYWYRQTLGQGPEFLTYFQNEAQLEKSRLLSDRFSAERPKGSFSTLEIQRTEQGDSAMYLCASSLVAGANVLTFGAGSRLTVL.

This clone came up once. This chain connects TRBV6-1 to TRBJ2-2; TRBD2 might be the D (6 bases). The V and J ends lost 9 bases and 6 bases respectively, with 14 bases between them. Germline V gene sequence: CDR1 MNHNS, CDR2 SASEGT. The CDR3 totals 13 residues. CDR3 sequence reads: CARGGGAAGELFF. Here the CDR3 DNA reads TGTGCCAGGGGCGGAGGGGCTGCCGGGGAGCTGTTTTTT.

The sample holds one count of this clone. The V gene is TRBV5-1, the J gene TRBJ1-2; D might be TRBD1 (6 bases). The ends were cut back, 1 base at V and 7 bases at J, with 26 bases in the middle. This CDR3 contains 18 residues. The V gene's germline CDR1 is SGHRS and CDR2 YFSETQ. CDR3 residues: CASSLTVWRQGQLGGYTF. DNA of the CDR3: TGCGCCAGCAGCTTGACGGTATGGAGGCAGGGGCAGCTCGGTGGCTACACCTTC.

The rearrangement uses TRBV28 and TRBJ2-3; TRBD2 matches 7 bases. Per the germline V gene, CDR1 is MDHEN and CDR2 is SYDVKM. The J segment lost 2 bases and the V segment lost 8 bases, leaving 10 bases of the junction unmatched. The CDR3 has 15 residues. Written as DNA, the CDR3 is TGTGCCAGCGGCCTTGCGGGGGACTACACAGATACGCAGTATTTT. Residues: CASGLAGDYTDTQYF.

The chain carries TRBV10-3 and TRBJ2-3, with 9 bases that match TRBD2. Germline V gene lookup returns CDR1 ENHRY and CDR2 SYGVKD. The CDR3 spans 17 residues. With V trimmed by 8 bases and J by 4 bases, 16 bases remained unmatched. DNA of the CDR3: TGTGCCATCCGCGACGCGCTAGCGGGAACCCTCGCAGATACGCAGTATTTT. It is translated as CAIRDALAGTLADTQYF.

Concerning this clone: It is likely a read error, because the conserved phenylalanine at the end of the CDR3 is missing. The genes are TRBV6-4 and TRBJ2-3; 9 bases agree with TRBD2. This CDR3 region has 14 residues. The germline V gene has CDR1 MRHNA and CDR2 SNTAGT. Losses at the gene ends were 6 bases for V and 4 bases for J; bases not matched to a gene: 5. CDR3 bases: TGTGCCAGCAGCAGTAGCGGGGGTGCAGATACGCAGTATGTT. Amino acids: CASSSSGGADTQYV.

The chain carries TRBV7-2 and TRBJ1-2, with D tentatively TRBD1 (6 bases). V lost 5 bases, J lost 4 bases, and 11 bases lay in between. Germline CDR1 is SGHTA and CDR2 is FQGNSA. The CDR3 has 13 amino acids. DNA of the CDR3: TGTGCCAGCAGCGACACAGGGCCCTATGGCTACACCTTC. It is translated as CASSDTGPYGYTF.

The DNA for the CDR3 is TGTGCCAGCAGCTTAAGAGGAGGGTCCAACACCGGGGAGCTGTTTTTT. Its protein is CASSLRGGSNTGELFF. The chain couples TRBV7-2 to TRBJ2-2; TRBD2 might be the D (6 bases). V was clipped by 2 bases and J by 2 bases, with 12 bases between them. The CDR3 loop spans 16 amino acids. Germline values: CDR1 SGHTA, CDR2 FQGNSA.

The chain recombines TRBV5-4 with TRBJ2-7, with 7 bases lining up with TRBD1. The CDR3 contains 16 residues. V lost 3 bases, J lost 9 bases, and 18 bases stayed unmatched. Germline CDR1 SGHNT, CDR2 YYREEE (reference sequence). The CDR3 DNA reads TGTGCCAGCAGCTCCTTCGGGACAGCCGTTTCTCGGGGGCAGTACTTC. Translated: CASSSFGTAVSRGQYF.

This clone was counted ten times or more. CDR3 bases: TGTGCCTGGAGTGATGCGGGAGTATACGAGCAGTACTTC. It codes for CAWSDAGVYEQYF. The chain combines TRBV30 with TRBJ2-7, with 7 positions matching TRBD2. The CDR3 extends over 13 amino acids. From germline, CDR1 is GTSNPN and CDR2 SVGIG (reference sequence). Losses at the gene ends were 1 base for V and 4 bases for J; bases not matched to a gene: 4. The full variable domain, completed using reference TRBV30 and TRBJ2-7, is SQTIHQWPATLVQPVGSPLSLECTVEGTSNPNLYWYRQAAGRGLQLLFYSVGIGQISSEVPQNLSASRPQDRQFILSSKKLLLSDSGFYLCAWSDAGVYEQYFGPGTRLTVT.

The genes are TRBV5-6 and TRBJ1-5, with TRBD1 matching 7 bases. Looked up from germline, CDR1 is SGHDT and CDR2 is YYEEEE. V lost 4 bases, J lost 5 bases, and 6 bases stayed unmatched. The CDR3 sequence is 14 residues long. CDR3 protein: CASSRQGFDQPQHF. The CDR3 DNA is TGTGCCAGCAGCCGACAGGGTTTCGATCAGCCCCAGCATTTT. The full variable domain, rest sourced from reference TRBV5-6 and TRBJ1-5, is DAGVTQSPTHLIKTRGQQVTLRCSPKSGHDTVSWYQQALGQGPQFIFQYYEEEERQRGNFPDRFSGHQFPNYSSELNVNALLLGDSALYLCASSRQGFDQPQHFGDGTRLSIL.

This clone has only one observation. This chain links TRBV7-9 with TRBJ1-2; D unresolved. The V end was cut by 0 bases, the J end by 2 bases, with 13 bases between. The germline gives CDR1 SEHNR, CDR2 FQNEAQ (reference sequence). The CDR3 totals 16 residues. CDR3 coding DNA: TGTGCCAGCAGCTTAGCGCGGGCGGGGATGAACTATGGCTACACCTTC. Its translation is CASSLARAGMNYGYTF.

CDR3 region: CASSRIAVTSGNPYEQYF. Here the CDR3 DNA reads TGTGCCAGCAGTCGCATCGCCGTGACTAGCGGGAACCCCTACGAGCAGTACTTC. The chain uses TRBV13 and TRBJ2-7, with TRBD2 matching over 11 bases. Trimming took 6 bases from V and 2 from J; bases not matched to a gene: 15. CDR3 length equals 18 residues. Germline CDR1 PRHDT, CDR2 FYEKMQ (reference sequence).

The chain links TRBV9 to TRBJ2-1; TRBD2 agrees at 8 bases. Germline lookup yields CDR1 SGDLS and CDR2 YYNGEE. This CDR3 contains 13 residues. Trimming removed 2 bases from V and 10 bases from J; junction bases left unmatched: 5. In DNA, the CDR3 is TGTGCCAGCAGCGTTCTGAGCGGGAGCGAGCAGTTCTTC. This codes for CASSVLSGSEQFF. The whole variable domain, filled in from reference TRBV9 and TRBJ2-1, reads DSGVTQTPKHLITATGQRVTLRCSPRSGDLSVYWYQQSLDQGLQFLIQYYNGEERAKGNILERFSAQQFPDLHSELNLSSLELGDSALYFCASSVLSGSEQFFGPGTRLTVL.

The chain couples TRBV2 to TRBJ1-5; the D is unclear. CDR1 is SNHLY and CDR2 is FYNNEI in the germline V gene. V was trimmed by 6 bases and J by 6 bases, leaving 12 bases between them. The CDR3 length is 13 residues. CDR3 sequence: CASSFAEGQPQHF. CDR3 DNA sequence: TGTGCCAGCAGCTTTGCGGAAGGTCAGCCCCAGCATTTT. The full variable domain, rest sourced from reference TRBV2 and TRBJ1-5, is EPEVTQTPSHQVTQMGQEVILRCVPISNHLYFYWYRQILGQKVEFLVSFYNNEISEKSEIFDDQFSVERPDGSNFTLKIRSTKLEDSAMYFCASSFAEGQPQHFGDGTRLSIL.

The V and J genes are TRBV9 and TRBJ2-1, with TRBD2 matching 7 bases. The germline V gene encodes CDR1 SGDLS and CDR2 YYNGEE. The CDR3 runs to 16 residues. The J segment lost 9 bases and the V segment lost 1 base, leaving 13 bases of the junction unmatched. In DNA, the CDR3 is TGTGCCAGCAGCGTATCCCCAGGCCTAGCGGACGCTGAGCAGTTCTTC. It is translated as CASSVSPGLADAEQFF.